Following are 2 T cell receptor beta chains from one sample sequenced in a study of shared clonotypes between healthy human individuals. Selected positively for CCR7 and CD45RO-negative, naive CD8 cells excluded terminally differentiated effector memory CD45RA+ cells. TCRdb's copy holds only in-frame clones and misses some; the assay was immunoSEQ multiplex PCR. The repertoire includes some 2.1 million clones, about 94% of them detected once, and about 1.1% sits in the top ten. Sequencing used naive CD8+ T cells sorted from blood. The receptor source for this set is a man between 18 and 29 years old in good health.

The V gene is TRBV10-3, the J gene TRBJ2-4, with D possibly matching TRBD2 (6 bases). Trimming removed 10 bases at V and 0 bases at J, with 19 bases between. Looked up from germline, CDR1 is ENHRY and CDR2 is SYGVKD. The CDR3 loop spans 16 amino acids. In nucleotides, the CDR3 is TGTGCCACCGCGGACTATCAACCGATAGCCAAAAACATTCAGTACTTC. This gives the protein CATADYQPIAKNIQYF.

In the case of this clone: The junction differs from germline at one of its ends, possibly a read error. CDR3 in DNA: TGTGCCAGCCTAGTTTTAGACTTC. Translating gives CASLVLDF. This chain uses TRBV27 with TRBJ2-7; D ambiguous. Looked up from germline, CDR1 is MNHEY and CDR2 is SMNVEV (reference sequence). This CDR3 has 8 residues.